One TCR beta chain is described in this entry. Its matching antigen is unknown. This sample stems from a study of blood T cells in healthy people across ages. Combining a sample-barcoded 5' primer with a J-beta primer mix, a second PCR ran for 7 to 11 cycles. TCRdb fed the 5' RACE reads into MiXCR, producing one record per CDR3 protein. The data contain about 690,000 distinct CDR3 sequences, around 43% of them singletons. Study-level findings and limits: Unsorted PBMCs ruled out conclusive naive versus antigen-experienced comparison. More naive CD4+ cells and higher diversity were found in long-lived than in aged donors. It was held that diversity estimates obtained from one million T cells represented underestimates.

The sequenced sample was blood. This receptor was identified in a man aged 80 or over in good health.

This CDR3 is CSSSGSGNNEQYF. Written as DNA, the CDR3 is TGCAGCTCGAGCGGGTCCGGGAACAATGAGCAGTACTTC. The rearrangement links TRBV20-1 to TRBJ2-7, with D possibly TRBD2 on 6 matching bases. CDR3 length: 13 residues. Germline lookup yields CDR1 DFQATT and CDR2 SNEGSKA (reference sequence).